This T cell receptor beta chain derives from a study of T cells in Graves' hyperthyroidism and ophthalmopathy. Study-wide context: Blood was drawn when the patient was first diagnosed and still untreated.

This clonotype was detected a few times. The antigen is undetermined. Trimming stripped 2 bases from V and 1 base from J, with 20 bases between. Germline CDR1 reads SGHNT; CDR2 reads YENEEA. This CDR3 contains 19 residues. The investigators amplified TCR beta CDR3 regions from RNA transcripts. The TCR CDR3 first-round RT-PCR relied on the HTBI primer set. TCRdb reprocessed the multiplex PCR reads via MiXCR and lists one record per CDR3 protein. The table records about 400,000 distinct CDR3 sequences, 14% to 15% of them present only once. Study-level results: Blood also carried most thyroid clonotypes expanded above 0.001. Stable hyperthyroidism and ophthalmopathy were separated using 13 V-J signatures.

For the diagnoses, clinical symptoms, serum thyroxine and TRAb, thyroid ultrasound and orbital computed tomography were used. Sequenced sample: blood. The receptor's source is a man between 18 and 29 years old with Graves' ophthalmopathy. The chain joins TRBV11-3 to TRBJ2-2, with a tentative D call TRBD1 (5 bases). CDR3 DNA: TGTGCCAGCAGCTTAAACTATTGGGGCACCCCAAAGAACACCGGGGAGCTGTTTTTT. It yields the protein CASSLNYWGTPKNTGELFF.